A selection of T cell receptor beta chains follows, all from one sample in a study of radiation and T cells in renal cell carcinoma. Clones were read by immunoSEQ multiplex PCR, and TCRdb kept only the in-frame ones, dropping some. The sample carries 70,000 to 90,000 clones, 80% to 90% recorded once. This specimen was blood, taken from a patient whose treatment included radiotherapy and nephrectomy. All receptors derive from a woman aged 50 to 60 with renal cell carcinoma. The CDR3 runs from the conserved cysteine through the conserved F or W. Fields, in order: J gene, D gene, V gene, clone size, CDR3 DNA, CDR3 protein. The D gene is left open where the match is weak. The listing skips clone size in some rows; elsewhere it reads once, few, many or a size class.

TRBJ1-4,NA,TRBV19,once,TGTGCCAGTAGTATGCAAGGGAGCTCGGCTAATGAAAAACTGTTTTTT,CASSMQGSSANEKLFF
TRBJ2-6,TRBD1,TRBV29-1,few,TGCAGCGTTGAGGGGACAGGGGTTTCTGGGGCCAACGTCCTGACTTTC,CSVEGTGVSGANVLTF
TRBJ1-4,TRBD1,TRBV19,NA,TGTGCCAGTAGTAGGACAGGATCGAATGAAAAACTGTTTTTT,CASSRTGSNEKLFF
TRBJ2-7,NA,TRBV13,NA,TGTGCCAGCAGCTTAACAGGGGCGGGAGAGCAGTACTTC,CASSLTGAGEQYF
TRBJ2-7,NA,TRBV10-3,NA,TGTGCCATCAGGGTAGCGGTGAGTGGGGCGCAGTACTTC,CAIRVAVSGAQYF
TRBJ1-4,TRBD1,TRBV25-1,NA,TGTGCCAGCAGGACCAATATCGTTCAGGGGGGGGAAAAACTGTTTTTT,CASRTNIVQGGEKLFF
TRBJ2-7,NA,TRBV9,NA,TGTGCCAGCAGTCAGGGGTACGAGCAGTACTTC,CASSQGYEQYF
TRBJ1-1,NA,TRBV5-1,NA,TGCGCCAGCAGCTCCCGACGGCTTCAAGACACTGAAGCTTTCTTT,CASSSRRLQDTEAFF
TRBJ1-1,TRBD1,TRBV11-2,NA,TGTGCCAGCAGCTTAGGACAGGGCTCCACTGAAGCTTTCTTT,CASSLGQGSTEAFF
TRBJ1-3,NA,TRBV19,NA,TGTGCCAGCCGCCCGGGGGCAGTTGGAAACACCATATATTTT,CASRPGAVGNTIYF
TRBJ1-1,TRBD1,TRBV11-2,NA,TGTGCCAGCAGCTTTGGACAGGGGGCCGTAACTGAAGCTTTCTTT,CASSFGQGAVTEAFF
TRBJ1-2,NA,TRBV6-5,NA,TGTGCCAGCAGCGCACAAACCAACTATGGCTACACCTTC,CASSAQTNYGYTF
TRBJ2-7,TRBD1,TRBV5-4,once,TGTGCCAGCAGCTTGGATCTGTCCGGGACAGCCTACGAGCAGTACTTC,CASSLDLSGTAYEQYF
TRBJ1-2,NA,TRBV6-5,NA,TGTGCCAGTTCGGGCAGGGCTGGCTACACCTTC,CASSGRAGYTF
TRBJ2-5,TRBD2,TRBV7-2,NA,TGTGCCAGCAGCCCGGGGGGGTGGGAGACCCAGTACTTC,CASSPGGWETQYF
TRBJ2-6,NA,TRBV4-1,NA,TGCGCCAGCAGCCAAGATAGGGGCGGGACCTACTCTGGGGCCAACGTCCTGACTTTC,CASSQDRGGTYSGANVLTF
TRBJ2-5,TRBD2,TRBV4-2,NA,TGTGCCAGCAGCCTCCTTGGACTAGCGGGAGGCCAAGAGACCCAGTACTTC,CASSLLGLAGGQETQYF
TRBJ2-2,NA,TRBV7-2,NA,TGTGCCAGCAGCTTAGTTTTAGTCGGGGAGCTGTTTTTT,CASSLVLVGELFF
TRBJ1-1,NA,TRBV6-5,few,TGTGCCAGCAGTTACGTCCCGGGCACTGAAGCTTTCTTT,CASSYVPGTEAFF
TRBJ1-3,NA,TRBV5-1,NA,TGCGCCAGCAGCTTGGATCCGGCCGACTCTGGAAACACCATATATTTT,CASSLDPADSGNTIYF
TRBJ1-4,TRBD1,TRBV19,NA,TGTGCCAGTAGCTGGGACAGGGGGACTAATGAAAAACTGTTTTTT,CASSWDRGTNEKLFF
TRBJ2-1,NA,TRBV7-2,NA,TGTGCCAGCAGCTTAGAGATAGTACTAGCCCGGAATGAGCAGTTCTTC,CASSLEIVLARNEQFF
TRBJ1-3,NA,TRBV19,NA,TGTGCCAGTAGTATTGGGGGGACTGGAAACACCATATATTTT,CASSIGGTGNTIYF
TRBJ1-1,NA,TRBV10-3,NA,TGTGCCATCAGTGGATCGGCCACTGAAGCTTTCTTT,CAISGSATEAFF
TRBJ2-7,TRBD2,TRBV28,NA,TGTGCCAGCAGTAATACCGGGACTAGCGGATACGAGCAGTACTTC,CASSNTGTSGYEQYF
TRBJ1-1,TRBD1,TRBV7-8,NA,TGTGCCAGCAGCTTATTTTCGACAGGGGGCTCTTTCACTGAAGCTTTCTTT,CASSLFSTGGSFTEAFF
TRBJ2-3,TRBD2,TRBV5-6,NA,TGTGCCAGCAGCCCTGGACTAGCTTCCCGCACAGATACGCAGTATTTT,CASSPGLASRTDTQYF
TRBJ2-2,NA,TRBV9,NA,TGTGCCAGCAGCGTACTGAGTAGGAACACCGGGGAGCTGTTTTTT,CASSVLSRNTGELFF
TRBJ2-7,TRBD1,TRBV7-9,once,TGTGCCAGCAGCTTAGGGACAGGGGGCGCCCTTTACGAGCAGTACTTC,CASSLGTGGALYEQYF
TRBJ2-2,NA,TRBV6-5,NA,TGTGCCAGCAGTTACAACCTGAACACCGGGGAGCTGTTTTTT,CASSYNLNTGELFF
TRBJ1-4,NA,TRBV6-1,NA,TGTGCCAGCAACTGGGATGAAAAACTGTTTTTT,CASNWDEKLFF
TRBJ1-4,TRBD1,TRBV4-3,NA,TGCGCCAGCAGCTGGGAACAGGGGAGACGGGAAAAACTGTTTTTT,CASSWEQGRREKLFF
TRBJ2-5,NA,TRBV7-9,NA,TGTGCCAGCAGCATCGCCGCCCAGGGAGAGACCCAGTACTTC,CASSIAAQGETQYF
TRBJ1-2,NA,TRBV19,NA,TGTGCCAGTAGTTTTCAGGGGAACTATGGCTACACCTTC,CASSFQGNYGYTF
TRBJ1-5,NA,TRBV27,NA,TGTGCCAGCAGTCTGAGGGCGGGCTCTAATCAGCCCCAGCATTTT,CASSLRAGSNQPQHF
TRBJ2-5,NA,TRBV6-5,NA,TGTGCCAGCAGCCCTAGGGGGGAGACCCAGTACTTC,CASSPRGETQYF
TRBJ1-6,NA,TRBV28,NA,TGTGCCAACTCGGGGAGAAGGGGACCCCTCCACTTT,CANSGRRGPLHF
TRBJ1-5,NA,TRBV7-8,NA,TGTGCCAGCAGCTCAAACAGCGGGTTCAGTCAGCCCCAGCATTTT,CASSSNSGFSQPQHF
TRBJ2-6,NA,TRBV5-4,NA,TGTGCCAGCAGCCGGGACTCTGGCTCTGGGGCCAACGTCCTGACTTTC,CASSRDSGSGANVLTF
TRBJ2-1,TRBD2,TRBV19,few,TGTGCCAGTAGTATAGGTAGCGGGAGGAACAATGAGCAGTTCTTC,CASSIGSGRNNEQFF
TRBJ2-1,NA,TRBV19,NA,TGTGCCAGTAGAGCGGGCAGGGGGGCCTACAATGAGCAGTTCTTC,CASRAGRGAYNEQFF
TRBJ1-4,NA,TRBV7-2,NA,TGTGCCAGCAGCCCCACAGGATCTAATGAAAAACTGTTTTTT,CASSPTGSNEKLFF
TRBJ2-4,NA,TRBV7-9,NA,TGTGCCAGCAGCCAAACTATAGCCAAAAACATTCAGTACTTC,CASSQTIAKNIQYF